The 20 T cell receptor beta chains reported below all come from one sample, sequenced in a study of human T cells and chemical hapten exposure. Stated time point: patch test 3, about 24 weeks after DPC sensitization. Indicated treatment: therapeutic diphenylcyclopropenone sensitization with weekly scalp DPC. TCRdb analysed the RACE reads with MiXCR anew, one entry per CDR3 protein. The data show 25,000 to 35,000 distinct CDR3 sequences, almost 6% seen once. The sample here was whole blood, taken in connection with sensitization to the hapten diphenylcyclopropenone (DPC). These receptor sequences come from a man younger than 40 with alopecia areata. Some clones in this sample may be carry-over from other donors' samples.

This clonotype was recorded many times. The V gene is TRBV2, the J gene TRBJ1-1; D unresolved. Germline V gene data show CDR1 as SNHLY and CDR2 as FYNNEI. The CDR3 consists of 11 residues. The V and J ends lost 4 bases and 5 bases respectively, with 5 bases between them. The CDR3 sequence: CASSVSTEAFF. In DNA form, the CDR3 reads TGTGCCAGCAGTGTTAGTACTGAAGCTTTCTTT.

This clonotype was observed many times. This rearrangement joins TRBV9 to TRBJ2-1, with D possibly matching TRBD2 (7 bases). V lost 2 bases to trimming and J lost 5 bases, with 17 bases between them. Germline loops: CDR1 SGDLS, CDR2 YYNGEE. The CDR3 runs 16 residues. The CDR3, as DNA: TGTGCCAGCAGCGTGGGGTTCGCGGGGGCCAACAATGAGCAGTTCTTC. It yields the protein CASSVGFAGANNEQFF.

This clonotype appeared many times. CDR3 coding DNA: TGTGCCAGCAGGGGGACTAGCGGCACCTACGAGCAGTACTTC. The encoded protein is CASRGTSGTYEQYF. The chain couples TRBV12-3 or TRBV12-4 to TRBJ2-7; 11 bases map to TRBD2. Trimming at V came to 6 bases and at J to 2 bases, leaving 3 bases not matched to a gene. The CDR3 spans 14 residues.

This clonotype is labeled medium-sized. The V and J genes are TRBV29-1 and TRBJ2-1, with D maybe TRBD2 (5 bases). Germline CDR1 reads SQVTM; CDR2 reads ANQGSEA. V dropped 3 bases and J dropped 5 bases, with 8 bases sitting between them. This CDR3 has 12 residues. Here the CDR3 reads CSVEERDNEQFF. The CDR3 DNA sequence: TGCAGCGTTGAGGAGAGGGACAATGAGCAGTTCTTC.

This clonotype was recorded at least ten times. This CDR3 is CASSSDVQGQYF. The CDR3 bases are TGTGCCAGCAGTTCCGACGTTCAGGGGCAGTACTTC. The chain links TRBV6-2 or TRBV6-3 to TRBJ2-7; D is possibly TRBD1 (5 bases). The ends were cut back, 4 bases at V and 9 bases at J, with 13 bases in the middle. This CDR3 has 12 amino acids. CDR1 is MNHEY, CDR2 SVGEGT, per germline.

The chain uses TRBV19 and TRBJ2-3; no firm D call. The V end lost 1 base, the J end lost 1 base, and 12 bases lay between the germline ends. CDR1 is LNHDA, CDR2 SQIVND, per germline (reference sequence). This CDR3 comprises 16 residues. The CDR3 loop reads CASSIVVSPGTDTQYF. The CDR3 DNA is TGTGCCAGTAGTATAGTGGTCAGCCCGGGCACAGATACGCAGTATTTT.

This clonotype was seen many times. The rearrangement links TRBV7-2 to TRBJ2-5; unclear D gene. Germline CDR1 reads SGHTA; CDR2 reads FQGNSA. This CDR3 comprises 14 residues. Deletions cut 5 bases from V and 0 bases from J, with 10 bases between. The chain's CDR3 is CASSQFGHQETQYF. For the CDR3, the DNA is TGTGCCAGCAGCCAATTCGGGCACCAAGAGACCCAGTACTTC.

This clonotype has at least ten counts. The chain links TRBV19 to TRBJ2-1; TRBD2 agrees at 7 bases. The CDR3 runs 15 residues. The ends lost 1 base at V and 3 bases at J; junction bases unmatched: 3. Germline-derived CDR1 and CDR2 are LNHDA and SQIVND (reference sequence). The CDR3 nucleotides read TGTGCCAGTAGTATAGTAAGCGGGAACTACAATGAGCAGTTCTTC. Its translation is CASSIVSGNYNEQFF.

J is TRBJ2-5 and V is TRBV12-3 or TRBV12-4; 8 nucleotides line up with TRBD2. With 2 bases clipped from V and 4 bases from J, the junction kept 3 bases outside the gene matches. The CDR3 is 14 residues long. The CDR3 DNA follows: TGTGCCAGCAGTTTATCGAGCGGGGGAGAGACCCAGTACTTC. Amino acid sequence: CASSLSSGGETQYF.

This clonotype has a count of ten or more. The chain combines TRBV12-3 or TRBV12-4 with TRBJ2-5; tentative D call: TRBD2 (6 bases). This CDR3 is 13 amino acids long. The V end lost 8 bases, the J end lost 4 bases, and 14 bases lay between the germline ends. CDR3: CASWRDGLETQYF. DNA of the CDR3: TGTGCCAGCTGGAGGGACGGATTAGAGACCCAGTACTTC.

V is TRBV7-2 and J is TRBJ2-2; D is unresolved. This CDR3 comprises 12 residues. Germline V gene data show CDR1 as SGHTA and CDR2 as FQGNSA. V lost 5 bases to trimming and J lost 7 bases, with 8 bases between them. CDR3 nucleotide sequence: TGTGCCAGCAGCCCTCTGGGCGGGGAGCTGTTTTTT. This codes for CASSPLGGELFF.

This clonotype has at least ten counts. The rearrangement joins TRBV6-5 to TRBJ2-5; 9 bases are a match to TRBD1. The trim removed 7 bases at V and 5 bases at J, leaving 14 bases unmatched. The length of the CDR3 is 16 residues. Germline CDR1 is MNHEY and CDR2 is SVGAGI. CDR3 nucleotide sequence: TGTGCCAGCACTAAGGCCCGAGACAGGGGGGCGGAGACCCAGTACTTC. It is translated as CASTKARDRGAETQYF.

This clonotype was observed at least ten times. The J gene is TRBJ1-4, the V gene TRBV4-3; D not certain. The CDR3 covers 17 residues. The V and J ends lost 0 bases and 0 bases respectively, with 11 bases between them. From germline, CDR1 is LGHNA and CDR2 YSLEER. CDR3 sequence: CASSQDSPGATNEKLFF. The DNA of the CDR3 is TGCGCCAGCAGCCAAGATAGTCCCGGAGCAACTAATGAAAAACTGTTTTTT.

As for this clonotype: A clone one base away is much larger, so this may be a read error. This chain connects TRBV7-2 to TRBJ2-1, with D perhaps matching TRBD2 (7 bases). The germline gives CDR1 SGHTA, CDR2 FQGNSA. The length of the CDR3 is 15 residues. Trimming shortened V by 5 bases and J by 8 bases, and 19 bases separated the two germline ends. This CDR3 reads CASSPGLVEGDEQFF. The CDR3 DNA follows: TGTGCCAGCAGCCCCGGACTAGTTGAGGGGGATGAGCAGTTCTTC.

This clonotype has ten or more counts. CDR3 sequence: CATFTGPFVGDGSNQPQHF. In nucleotides, the CDR3 is TGTGCCACCTTCACTGGGCCTTTCGTTGGAGATGGAAGCAATCAGCCCCAGCATTTT. This chain uses TRBV6-2 or TRBV6-3 with TRBJ1-5; no reliable D call. Trimming took off 10 bases at V and 1 base at J, with 29 bases between the two ends. The CDR3 runs 19 residues. Germline values: CDR1 MNHEY, CDR2 SVGEGT.

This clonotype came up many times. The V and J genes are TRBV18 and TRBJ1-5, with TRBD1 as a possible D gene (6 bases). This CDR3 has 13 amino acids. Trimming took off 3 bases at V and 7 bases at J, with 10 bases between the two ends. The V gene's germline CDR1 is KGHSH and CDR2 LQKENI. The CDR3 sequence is CASSPGGGQPQHF. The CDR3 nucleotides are TGTGCCAGCTCACCGGGGGGCGGGCAGCCCCAGCATTTT.

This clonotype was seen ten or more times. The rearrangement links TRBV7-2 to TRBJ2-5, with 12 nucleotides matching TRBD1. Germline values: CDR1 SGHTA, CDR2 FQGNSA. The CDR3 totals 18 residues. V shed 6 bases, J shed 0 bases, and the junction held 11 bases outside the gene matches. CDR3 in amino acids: CASRKGQGALPDQETQYF. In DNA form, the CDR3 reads TGTGCCAGCAGGAAGGGACAGGGGGCCCTACCTGACCAAGAGACCCAGTACTTC.

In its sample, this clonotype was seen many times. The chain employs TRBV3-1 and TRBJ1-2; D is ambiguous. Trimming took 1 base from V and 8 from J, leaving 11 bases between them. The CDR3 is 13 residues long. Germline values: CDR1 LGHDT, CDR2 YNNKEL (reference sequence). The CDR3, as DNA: TGTGCCAGCAGCCAAGGACTGCTTCAAGGCTACACCTTC. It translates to CASSQGLLQGYTF.

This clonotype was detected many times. This chain's CDR3 is CASREGWNTGELFF. The CDR3 DNA reads as TGTGCCAGCAGGGAGGGGTGGAACACCGGGGAGCTGTTTTTT. The chain uses TRBV2 and TRBJ2-2; weak D call: TRBD2 (6 bases). The CDR3 covers 14 residues. Looked up from germline, CDR1 is SNHLY and CDR2 is FYNNEI. Trimming stripped 6 bases from V and 1 base from J, with 9 bases between.

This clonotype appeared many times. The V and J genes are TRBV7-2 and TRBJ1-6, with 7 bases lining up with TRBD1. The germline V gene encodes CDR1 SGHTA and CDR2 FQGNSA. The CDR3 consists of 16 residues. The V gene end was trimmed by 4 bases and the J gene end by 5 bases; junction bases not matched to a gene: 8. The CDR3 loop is CASSSAGTVNNSPLHF. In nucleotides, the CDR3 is TGTGCCAGCAGCTCCGCAGGGACAGTCAATAATTCACCCCTCCACTTT. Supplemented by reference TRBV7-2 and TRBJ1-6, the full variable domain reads GAGVSQSPSNKVTEKGKDVELRCDPISGHTALYWYRQSLGQGLEFLIYFQGNSAPDKSGLPSDRFSAERTGGSVSTLTIQRTQQEDSAVYLCASSSAGTVNNSPLHFGNGTRLTVT.